The 30 T cell receptor beta chains given below trace back to one sample, sequenced in a study of T-cell reconstitution after alpha-beta-depleted transplantation in children. The library targeted TCRbeta and was prepared with unique molecular identifiers. TCRdb passed the PCR reads through MiXCR, listing each CDR3 protein once. The sample yields about 540,000 distinct CDR3 sequences, roughly 30% seen once. The input for sequencing was PBMCs, taken before TCRalphabeta/CD19-depleted stem cell transplant. The receptor source for this set is a boy in the first two years of life with Wiskott-Aldrich syndrome, due to receive a stem cell transplant.

This clonotype has a count of ten or more. The gene calls are TRBV5-1 and TRBJ2-2; a weak D match, TRBD1 (5 bases). Trimming removed 4 bases at V and 1 base at J, with 11 bases between. Germline CDR1 SGHRS, CDR2 YFSETQ. The CDR3 sequence is 15 residues long. The chain's CDR3 is CASSLREGNTGELFF. The CDR3 bases are TGCGCCAGCAGCCTCAGGGAAGGGAACACCGGGGAGCTGTTTTTT.

The J gene is TRBJ2-3, the V gene TRBV28; 7 bases agree with TRBD1. V shed 3 bases, J shed 5 bases, and the junction held 5 bases outside the gene matches. This CDR3 spans 14 amino acids. CDR1 and CDR2 (germline): MDHEN, SYDVKM. The CDR3 sequence is CASSFSTGRDTQYF. For the CDR3, the DNA is TGTGCCAGCAGTTTCTCGACAGGGAGAGATACGCAGTATTTT.

This clonotype was seen only a few times. This CDR3 reads CATSGPEGWKYF. In nucleotides, the CDR3 is TGTGCCACCAGTGGGCCGGAAGGTTGGAAGTATTTT. J is TRBJ2-3 and V is TRBV24-1; D ambiguous. Per the germline V gene, CDR1 is KGHDR and CDR2 is SFDVKD. The CDR3 totals 12 residues. Trimming removed 5 bases from V and 13 bases from J, with 15 bases in between.

The sample holds a few counts of this clonotype. This chain links TRBV6-2 or TRBV6-3 with TRBJ2-1, with TRBD2 identical over 9 bases. This CDR3 has 16 residues. Germline assignment: CDR1 MNHEY and CDR2 SVGEGT. The trim removed 2 bases at V and 3 bases at J, leaving 5 bases unmatched. This chain's CDR3 is CASSYSLAGLYNEQFF. The CDR3 bases are TGTGCCAGCAGTTACAGTCTAGCGGGGCTCTACAATGAGCAGTTCTTC.

The chain is built from TRBV20-1 and TRBJ2-7; D is unresolved. V lost 3 bases and J 0 bases, leaving 6 bases between the germline ends. Germline assignment: CDR1 DFQATT and CDR2 SNEGSKA (reference sequence). This CDR3 has 12 amino acids. CDR3 loop: CSASYSSYEQYF. DNA of the CDR3: TGCAGTGCTAGTTACAGCTCCTACGAGCAGTACTTC.

The rearrangement joins TRBV5-1 to TRBJ2-7; tentative D call: TRBD1 (5 bases). Germline V lookup: CDR1 SGHRS, CDR2 YFSETQ. The CDR3 consists of 13 residues. Trimming took 2 bases from V and 5 from J, leaving 11 bases between them. The CDR3 bases are TGCGCCAGCAGCTTCGTTCAGGGCCACGAGCAGTACTTC. As protein: CASSFVQGHEQYF. Full variable domain (remainder filled in from reference TRBV5-1 and TRBJ2-7): KAGVTQTPRYLIKTRGQQVTLSCSPISGHRSVSWYQQTPGQGLQFLFEYFSETQRNKGNFPGRFSGRQFSNSRSEMNVSTLELGDSALYLCASSFVQGHEQYFGPGTRLTVT.

This rearrangement joins TRBV5-5 to TRBJ2-2; D not resolved. This CDR3 contains 14 residues. Germline assignment: CDR1 SGHKS and CDR2 YYEKEE (reference sequence). V was shortened by 5 bases and J by 4 bases, with 12 bases between the two germline ends. The CDR3 DNA reads as TGTGCCAGCAGTCGGTCAGGAAGCACCGGGGAGCTGTTTTTT. Protein: CASSRSGSTGELFF.

This clonotype was seen many times. An end of the junction differs from the germline gene, which may be a read error. The chain joins TRBV5-1 to TRBJ2-6; the D gene is possibly TRBD1 (6 bases). Per the germline V gene, CDR1 is SGHRS and CDR2 is YFSETQ. CDR3 length: 15 amino acids. The CDR3 nucleotides read TGTGCCAGCAGCTTGGACAGCTCTGGGGCCAACGTCCTGACTTTC. Its protein is CASSLDSSGANVLTF.

This clonotype was seen a handful of times. The rearrangement joins TRBV2 to TRBJ2-2; D possibly corresponds to TRBD1 (5 bases). Trimming pared 7 bases from V and 6 bases from J, leaving 9 bases between. The CDR3 length is 12 residues. CDR1 and CDR2 (germline): SNHLY, FYNNEI. CDR3: CASIGDSGELFF. In DNA form, the CDR3 reads TGTGCCAGCATAGGGGATTCCGGGGAGCTGTTTTTT.

This clonotype was picked up a small number of times. This chain connects TRBV10-3 to TRBJ2-3; 9 positions match TRBD2. J was trimmed by 0 bases and V by 5 bases; bases with no gene match: 9. The germline V gene has CDR1 ENHRY and CDR2 SYGVKD. The CDR3 is 17 amino acids. CDR3 coding DNA: TGTGCCATCAGTAGTGACGGGCTAGCGGGAAGCACAGATACGCAGTATTTT. It encodes CAISSDGLAGSTDTQYF.

The chain joins TRBV18 to TRBJ2-4; D unclear. The V gene's germline CDR1 is KGHSH and CDR2 LQKENI. Trimming took 3 bases from V and 8 from J, leaving 14 bases between them. This CDR3 comprises 14 residues. As DNA, the CDR3 is TGTGCCAGCTCACCGTCGAAAAAGGCGGACATTCAGTACTTC. This translates into CASSPSKKADIQYF.

Here the CDR3 reads CAISELTLRTDTQYF. In nucleotides, the CDR3 is TGTGCCATCAGTGAGCTGACTTTACGCACAGATACGCAGTATTTT. The chain joins TRBV10-3 to TRBJ2-3; D remains unclear. With 2 bases removed from V and 1 base from J, the gap between germline ends came to 10 bases. Germline lookup yields CDR1 ENHRY and CDR2 SYGVKD. This CDR3 spans 15 amino acids.

The V gene is TRBV5-1, the J gene TRBJ2-1; D remains ambiguous. This CDR3 spans 13 amino acids. Trimming shortened V by 1 base and J by 10 bases, and 12 bases separated the two germline ends. From germline, CDR1 is SGHRS and CDR2 YFSETQ. CDR3 loop: CASSLSPFDEQFF. The CDR3, as DNA: TGCGCCAGCAGCTTGTCCCCGTTCGACGAGCAGTTCTTC.

J is TRBJ2-5 and V is TRBV4-2, with D maybe TRBD2 (5 bases). Looked up from germline, CDR1 is LGHNA and CDR2 is YNFKEQ. The V end lost 3 bases, the J end lost 1 base, and 15 bases lay between the germline ends. The CDR3 sequence is 16 residues long. The CDR3 loop is CASSQAAEALQETQYF. The CDR3 DNA reads as TGTGCCAGCAGCCAGGCAGCGGAAGCCCTCCAAGAGACCCAGTACTTC.

The V and J genes are TRBV27 and TRBJ2-1; 7 nucleotides line up with TRBD1. CDR1 is MNHEY, CDR2 SMNVEV, per germline (reference sequence). V lost 10 bases to trimming and J lost 15 bases; unmatched junction nucleotides: 18. The CDR3 has 13 amino acids. CDR3 sequence (DNA): TGTGCCATTGCACAGGACAGGACGAAGAATTGGTTCTTC. Protein product: CAIAQDRTKNWFF.

This clonotype was detected a few times. This sequence joins TRBV7-8 and TRBJ2-1, with TRBD2 identical over 7 bases. After removal of 1 base from V and 4 bases from J, the junction contained 7 bases not matched to a gene. CDR3 length: 16 residues. Germline CDR1 reads SGHVS; CDR2 reads FQNEAQ. The CDR3, as DNA: TGTGCCAGCAGCTTAGAGTCCCAGCGGGGATACAATGAGCAGTTCTTC. Encoded protein: CASSLESQRGYNEQFF.

In this sample, this clonotype turned up a few times. The chain is built from TRBV9 and TRBJ2-6; D is undetermined. Germline loops: CDR1 SGDLS, CDR2 YYNGEE. The CDR3 spans 17 residues. V was trimmed by 4 bases and J by 0 bases, leaving 14 bases between them. CDR3 residues: CASSFTSIFSGANVLTF. CDR3 nucleotides: TGTGCCAGCAGCTTTACATCAATTTTCTCTGGGGCCAACGTCCTGACTTTC.

This chain links TRBV20-1 with TRBJ2-7, with 11 bases matching TRBD2. Germline V CDR1 and CDR2: DFQATT, SNEGSKA (reference sequence). The CDR3 covers 15 residues. Trimming cost V 3 bases and J 4 bases; bases outside gene matches: 8. The CDR3 nucleotides read TGCAGTGCTAGGGGTCCTAGCGGGAGGTTGTACGAGCAGTACTTC. Amino acid sequence: CSARGPSGRLYEQYF.

The V gene is TRBV7-6, the J gene TRBJ2-5; 10 bases line up with TRBD2. The trim removed 1 base at V and 5 bases at J, leaving 10 bases unmatched. Looked up from germline, CDR1 is SGHVS and CDR2 is FNYEAQ. The CDR3 loop spans 17 amino acids. CDR3 sequence reads: CASSLEGSLAGVETQYF. CDR3 DNA sequence: TGTGCCAGCAGCTTAGAAGGGTCGCTAGCGGGAGTCGAGACCCAGTACTTC.

The chain couples TRBV12-3 or TRBV12-4 to TRBJ2-5, with a weak D call TRBD2 (5 bases). The CDR3 extends over 14 amino acids. Trimming took off 3 bases at V and 6 bases at J, with 14 bases between the two ends. The CDR3: CASSFELGVQTQYF. CDR3 nucleotides: TGTGCCAGCAGTTTCGAACTAGGTGTGCAGACCCAGTACTTC.

This sequence joins TRBV7-2 and TRBJ1-4, with D maybe TRBD1 (5 bases). Per germline, CDR1 SGHTA and CDR2 FQGNSA. The germline V and J ends were trimmed by 5 bases and 3 bases, with 10 bases remaining between them. This CDR3 is 14 amino acids long. This CDR3 is CASSPRAANEKLFF. The CDR3 DNA reads TGTGCCAGCAGCCCCAGGGCGGCTAATGAAAAACTGTTTTTT. The whole variable domain, remainder taken from reference TRBV7-2 and TRBJ1-4, is GAGVSQSPSNKVTEKGKDVELRCDPISGHTALYWYRQSLGQGLEFLIYFQGNSAPDKSGLPSDRFSAERTGGSVSTLTIQRTQQEDSAVYLCASSPRAANEKLFFGSGTQLSVL.

A few counts support this clonotype. The chain recombines TRBV5-1 with TRBJ2-1; 7 nucleotides match TRBD2. J gave up 8 bases and V 5 bases, and 10 bases lay outside the gene matches. The CDR3 loop spans 14 amino acids. In germline, CDR1 is SGHRS, CDR2 YFSETQ. DNA for the CDR3: TGCGCCAGCAGATTTATAAGCGGGGCGCATGAGCAGTTCTTC. Translated, it gives CASRFISGAHEQFF.

The J gene is TRBJ1-5, the V gene TRBV29-1; no clear D gene. The CDR3 loop spans 12 amino acids. V dropped 6 bases and J dropped 6 bases, with 12 bases sitting between them. Germline V gene lookup returns CDR1 SQVTM and CDR2 ANQGSEA. Here the CDR3 DNA reads TGCAGCGTCGAAACGAATGGTCAGCCCCAGCATTTT. Residues: CSVETNGQPQHF.

This clonotype was seen ten or more times. The genes are TRBV5-1 and TRBJ2-1; the match to TRBD2 covers 12 bases. Germline CDR1 and CDR2: SGHRS and YFSETQ. Trimming removed 0 bases from V and 9 bases from J; junction bases left unmatched: 1. This CDR3 is 14 amino acids long. The DNA of the CDR3 is TGCGCCAGCAGCTTGGTACTAGCGGGAGGTGAGCAGTTCTTC. Protein product: CASSLVLAGGEQFF. The full variable domain, rest sourced from reference TRBV5-1 and TRBJ2-1, is KAGVTQTPRYLIKTRGQQVTLSCSPISGHRSVSWYQQTPGQGLQFLFEYFSETQRNKGNFPGRFSGRQFSNSRSEMNVSTLELGDSALYLCASSLVLAGGEQFFGPGTRLTVL.

This clonotype was seen many times. A junction end diverges from the germline sequence, so it may reflect a read error. J is TRBJ2-2 and V is TRBV5-1; 7 bases align to TRBD2. This CDR3 is 15 amino acids long. The germline gives CDR1 SGHRS, CDR2 YFSETQ. The CDR3 DNA follows: TGTGCCAGCAGCTTGGTAGCGGGCCCCACCGGGGAGCTGTTTTTT. It encodes CASSLVAGPTGELFF.

This clonotype has a handful of counts. The chain uses TRBV5-1 and TRBJ2-1, with a weak D call TRBD2 (5 bases). Germline CDR1 reads SGHRS; CDR2 reads YFSETQ. The germline V and J ends were trimmed by 3 bases and 0 bases, with 10 bases remaining between them. This CDR3 has 15 residues. The CDR3 protein is CASSWSGVSYNEQFF. Written as DNA, the CDR3 is TGCGCCAGCAGCTGGAGCGGAGTCTCCTACAATGAGCAGTTCTTC.

The chain recombines TRBV5-1 with TRBJ2-1; D ambiguous. This CDR3 contains 15 residues. The germline gives CDR1 SGHRS, CDR2 YFSETQ. Trimming pared 4 bases from V and 1 base from J, leaving 12 bases between. The CDR3 coding sequence is TGCGCCAGCAGCCAGAGCCTAGGGTCCTACAATGAGCAGTTCTTC. It is translated as CASSQSLGSYNEQFF.

This clonotype was found a few times. V gene TRBV10-3 combines with J gene TRBJ2-7, with 7 positions matching TRBD1. The CDR3 consists of 14 residues. V lost 10 bases, J lost 0 bases, and 9 bases stayed unmatched. Per germline, CDR1 ENHRY and CDR2 SYGVKD. The CDR3 protein is CATGDSTSSYEQYF. As DNA, the CDR3 is TGTGCCACCGGGGACAGTACCAGCTCCTACGAGCAGTACTTC.

This clonotype occurred a few times. The V gene is TRBV3-1, the J gene TRBJ2-7, with D perhaps matching TRBD1 or TRBD2 (6 bases each). The V end lost 4 bases, the J end lost 9 bases, and 19 bases lay between the germline ends. Germline CDR1 is LGHDT and CDR2 is YNNKEL (reference sequence). CDR3 size: 14 residues. Here the CDR3 DNA reads TGTGCCAGCAGCCTGCGGGACAACCACCCATCGCAGTACTTC. This gives the protein CASSLRDNHPSQYF.

This clonotype was counted ten times or more. The V call is TRBV28, the J call TRBJ1-1; D is unclear. CDR3 length: 12 residues. Trimming stripped 3 bases from V and 1 base from J, with 3 bases between. Looked up from germline, CDR1 is MDHEN and CDR2 is SYDVKM. The CDR3 DNA is TGTGCCAGCAGTTTGGAGAACACTGAAGCTTTCTTT. Translating it yields CASSLENTEAFF.